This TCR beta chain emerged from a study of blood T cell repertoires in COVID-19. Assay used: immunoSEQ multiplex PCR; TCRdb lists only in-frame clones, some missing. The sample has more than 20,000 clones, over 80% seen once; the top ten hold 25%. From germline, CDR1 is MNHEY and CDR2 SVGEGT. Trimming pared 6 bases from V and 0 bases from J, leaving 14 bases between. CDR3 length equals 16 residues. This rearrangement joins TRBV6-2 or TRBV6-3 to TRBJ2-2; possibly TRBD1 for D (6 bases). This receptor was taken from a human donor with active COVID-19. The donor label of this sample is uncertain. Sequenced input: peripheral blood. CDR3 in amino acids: CASSTGQTTNTGELFF. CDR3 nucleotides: TGTGCCAGCAGCACCGGACAGACTACGAACACCGGGGAGCTGTTTTTT.